This is a list of T cell receptor beta chains from one sample in a study of blood T cell repertoires in COVID-19. Method: immunoSEQ multiplex PCR; TCRdb's copy keeps in-frame clones and lacks some. The data show 120,000 to 150,000 clones, with approximately 84% seen just once and 1.5% to 2% held by the top ten. Sequencing input: PBMCs or T cells enriched from blood (not recorded which). Source of these receptors: a woman aged 18-35 years who had been exposed to COVID-19. CDR3s include the opening cysteine and the closing phenylalanine or tryptophan. A D gene is named only where the DNA matches it firmly. Rows give clone size only sometimes, using once, few, many, or a class for an expanded clone.

clone_size	d_call	v_call	j_call	cdr3_nt	cdr3_aa
few	TRBD2	TRBV4-1	TRBJ2-7	TGCGCCAGCAGCCAAGAGATCCAGCGGGGGTCCTACGAGCAGTACTTC	CASSQEIQRGSYEQYF
once	-	TRBV27	TRBJ2-1	TGTGCCAGCACCGCCCAATCTCCCAGGGTTTATAATGAGCAGTTCTTC	CASTAQSPRVYNEQFF
-	TRBD1	TRBV9	TRBJ1-1	TGTGCCAGCAGCGCCGAACAGGGGGAGGACACTGAAGCTTTCTTT	CASSAEQGEDTEAFF
-	-	TRBV28	TRBJ1-1	TGTGCCAGCAGTTTGGCTCAGGACACTGAAGCTTTCTTT	CASSLAQDTEAFF
-	TRBD1	TRBV5-1	TRBJ1-2	TGCGCCAGCAGCCTAGGGACAGGGCCGGAGGATGGCTACACCTTC	CASSLGTGPEDGYTF
-	-	TRBV10-1	TRBJ1-1	TGCGCCAGCAGTAGGGACATCAACACTGAAGCTTTCTTT	CASSRDINTEAFF
-	-	TRBV9	TRBJ1-5	TGTGCCAGCAGCGATCCTCTCAGGGTCATCAATCAGCCCCAGCATTTT	CASSDPLRVINQPQHF
-	TRBD2	TRBV2	TRBJ2-1	TGTGCCAGCAGTTCTCCGGGACTAGGATACAATGAGCAGTTCTTC	CASSSPGLGYNEQFF
-	-	TRBV5-5	TRBJ2-7	TGTGCCAGCAGCTTCACTAGCACGGTCTACGAGCAGTACTTC	CASSFTSTVYEQYF
few	-	TRBV4-2	TRBJ1-4	TGTGCCAGCAGCCAAGCCCCAGCAACTAATGAAAAACTGTTTTTT	CASSQAPATNEKLFF
once	TRBD2	TRBV27	TRBJ2-1	TGTGCCAGCAGTACCGGGACTAGCGGATACAATGAGCAGTTCTTC	CASSTGTSGYNEQFF
few	TRBD2	TRBV7-9	TRBJ2-7	TGTGCCAGCAGCTTAGCAACTAGCGGGAGTCGGCACGAGCAGTACTTC	CASSLATSGSRHEQYF
few	-	TRBV3-1/TRBV3-2	TRBJ1-4	TGTGCCAGCAGCCAAATGACAACAACTAATGAAAAACTGTTTTTT	CASSQMTTTNEKLFF
-	-	TRBV15	TRBJ2-2	TGTGCCACCAGATCTAGCGCGAACACCGGGGAGCTGTTTTTT	CATRSSANTGELFF
-	-	TRBV12-3/TRBV12-4	TRBJ1-1	TGTGCCAGCATCGGACAGTTGAACACTGAAGCTTTCTTT	CASIGQLNTEAFF
-	-	TRBV5-1	TRBJ1-5	TGCGCCAGCAGCTATGACTGGGGGCCCAATCAGCCCCAGCATTTT	CASSYDWGPNQPQHF
-	TRBD2	TRBV25-1	TRBJ2-7	TGTGCCAGCAGTGCCCGGACTAGCGGGAGTTACGAGCAGTACTTC	CASSARTSGSYEQYF
-	-	TRBV29-1	TRBJ2-1	TGCAGCGTTGAAGATCAAAGGGAGAGCTCCTACAATGAGCAGTTCTTC	CSVEDQRESSYNEQFF
-	-	TRBV7-2	TRBJ1-5	TGTGCCAGCAGCTTAGTCGAGTTCAATCAGCCCCAGCATTTT	CASSLVEFNQPQHF
once	TRBD1	TRBV7-9	TRBJ1-2	TGTGCCAGCAGCTCGGGACAGGGGTATGGCTACACCTTC	CASSSGQGYGYTF
-	-	TRBV18	TRBJ1-3	TGTGCCAGCTCACCCTTGACAGGAGCCTTCTCTGGAAACACCATATATTTT	CASSPLTGAFSGNTIYF
-	TRBD1	TRBV7-3	TRBJ2-1	TGTGCCAGCAGCTTCCGACAGGGCACCTACAATGAGCAGTTCTTC	CASSFRQGTYNEQFF
-	TRBD2	TRBV28	TRBJ2-1	TGTGCCAGCAGGGGAAATAGCGGGCGCTATTACAATGAGCAGTTCTTC	CASRGNSGRYYNEQFF
-	TRBD1	TRBV5-4	TRBJ1-2	TGTGCCAGCAGCTCGGACAGGACCTATGGCTACACCTTC	CASSSDRTYGYTF
-	TRBD1	TRBV19	TRBJ1-4	TGTGCCAGTAGTATCCGGGACAGACAAACCGCCGGCGAAAAACTGTTTTTT	CASSIRDRQTAGEKLFF
-	-	TRBV18	TRBJ1-1	TGTGCCAGCTCACCGCCAAGCTCCCAGGGGAACACTGAAGCTTTCTTT	CASSPPSSQGNTEAFF
-	-	TRBV28	TRBJ2-7	TGTGCCGCTCGACGGGGTCTCTCCTACGAGCAGTACTTC	CAARRGLSYEQYF
-	-	TRBV5-1	TRBJ2-1	TGCGCCAGCAGCTTGCACTCTAGCGAAAACAATGAGCAGTTCTTC	CASSLHSSENNEQFF
-	-	TRBV4-2	TRBJ1-4	TGTGCCAGCAGCCAAGATCAGGCAGGGCGACTTGAAAAACTGTTTTTT	CASSQDQAGRLEKLFF
-	TRBD1	TRBV7-9	TRBJ1-2	TGTGCCAGCAGCCAGCCGGGACAGGTCTATGGCTACACCTTC	CASSQPGQVYGYTF
-	TRBD2	TRBV18	TRBJ2-7	TGTGCCAGCTCAATCCGGACTAGCGGGCTGGCTTACGAGCAGTACTTC	CASSIRTSGLAYEQYF
few	-	TRBV9	TRBJ1-2	TGTGCCAGCAGCCCCCCTCAGGGTGAACCTAACTATGGCTACACCTTC	CASSPPQGEPNYGYTF
-	-	TRBV12-5	TRBJ1-5	TGTGCTAGTGGATCCCAGGGACACAACAATCAGCCCCAGCATTTT	CASGSQGHNNQPQHF
-	TRBD1	TRBV5-4	TRBJ2-7	TGTGCCAGCAGCTTGTGGGACAGATCCTACGAGCAGTACTTC	CASSLWDRSYEQYF
-	TRBD1	TRBV11-2	TRBJ1-1	TGTGCCAGCAGCCCTCTAGACAGGGCGGCCACTGAAGCTTTCTTT	CASSPLDRAATEAFF
few	TRBD1	TRBV18	TRBJ2-7	TGTGCCAGCTCACTCCTCCAAACAGGGGACGAGCAGTACTTC	CASSLLQTGDEQYF
-	TRBD2	TRBV5-1	TRBJ2-7	TGCGCCAGCAGGGGGGGACTAGCGGGCAGCTCCTACGAGCAGTACTTC	CASRGGLAGSSYEQYF
-	TRBD1	TRBV15	TRBJ1-2	TGTGCCACCAGGGTCCGTGACAGGGGCTATGGCTACACCTTC	CATRVRDRGYGYTF
-	-	TRBV28	TRBJ1-2	TGTGCCAGCAGCTCGCCGGGGAACTATGGCTACACCTTC	CASSSPGNYGYTF
-	-	TRBV7-8	TRBJ1-5	TGTGCCAGCAGCTTAGGGGGGCGCAATCAGCCCCAGCATTTT	CASSLGGRNQPQHF
-	-	TRBV19	TRBJ2-2	TGTGCCAGTCAGATGGACAGGAACACCGGGGAGCTGTTTTTT	CASQMDRNTGELFF
once	TRBD2	TRBV10-3	TRBJ2-1	TGTGCCATCAGTATGGCGGGAGTACGGGACAATGAGCAGTTCTTC	CAISMAGVRDNEQFF
-	TRBD1	TRBV7-2	TRBJ2-3	TGTGCCAGCAGACGGACAGGGGCAGTAGATACGCAGTATTTT	CASRRTGAVDTQYF
-	TRBD1	TRBV15	TRBJ2-1	TGTGCCACCAGCGTCGACAGGGCCCCCTACAATGAGCAGTTCTTC	CATSVDRAPYNEQFF
-	-	TRBV6-5	TRBJ1-2	TGTGCCAGCAGTCCCCGTAGAGGAGGAGGCTACACCTTC	CASSPRRGGGYTF
-	-	TRBV11-2	TRBJ2-7	TGTGCCAGCAGCTTAGTTCGGGGAACCTACGAGCAGTACTTC	CASSLVRGTYEQYF
-	TRBD1	TRBV7-9	TRBJ1-1	TGTGCCAGCAGCTTGTCGGGACAGGGCTTCATGAACACTGAAGCTTTCTTT	CASSLSGQGFMNTEAFF
-	-	TRBV27	TRBJ2-3	TGTGCCAGCAGTCCCGGTTTGAGTGTCCGTACGCAGTATTTT	CASSPGLSVRTQYF
-	-	TRBV25-1	TRBJ2-1	TGTGCCAGCAGTCCACTAGAGGAGTGGCATGAGCAGTTCTTC	CASSPLEEWHEQFF
-	-	TRBV30	TRBJ1-2	TGTGCCTGGAGGGGGACATTCGCCGGTGGCTACACCTTC	CAWRGTFAGGYTF